This T cell receptor beta chain was documented in a study of blood T cell repertoires in COVID-19. The table came from immunoSEQ multiplex PCR; TCRdb's copy has only in-frame clones and leaves some out. This table has about 260,000 clones, about nine tenths appearing once. Germline CDR1 reads SGHTA; CDR2 reads FQGNSA. V lost 5 bases, J lost 0 bases, and 3 bases stayed unmatched. CDR3 length: 15 residues. In its sample, this clone was seen a few times. The sample consisted of peripheral blood. This clonotype originated in a woman aged 45-59 years who had recovered from COVID-19. J is TRBJ1-1 and V is TRBV7-2; 10 positions agree with TRBD1. The DNA for the CDR3 is TGTGCCAGCAGCCGGGACAGGGGAATGAACACTGAAGCTTTCTTT. It yields the protein CASSRDRGMNTEAFF.